Below are 3 T cell receptor beta chains sequenced from a single sample in a study of blood T cell repertoires in COVID-19. Using immunoSEQ multiplex PCR, the repertoire was profiled, and TCRdb retains in-frame clones only, with some absent. The sample comprises 35,000 to 40,000 clones, 88% of which are singletons, and roughly 18% rests with the top ten. The sample taken for sequencing was peripheral blood. All receptors derive from a man between 65 and 85 years old with acute or convalescent COVID-19.

The CDR3 is CASSVDRGYNSPLHF. The CDR3 DNA sequence: TGTGCCAGCAGTGTGGACAGGGGCTATAATTCACCCCTCCACTTT. The chain recombines TRBV2 with TRBJ1-6; 9 bases match TRBD1. CDR3 length equals 15 residues. Trimming at V came to 4 bases and at J to 3 bases, leaving 1 base not matched to a gene. The V gene's germline CDR1 is SNHLY and CDR2 FYNNEI.

This chain connects TRBV13 to TRBJ2-7; 12 nucleotides line up with TRBD2. The CDR3 loop spans 16 amino acids. V lost 4 bases to trimming and J lost 2 bases; unmatched junction nucleotides: 6. CDR1 and CDR2 (germline): PRHDT, FYEKMQ (reference sequence). The CDR3 loop reads CASSSLAGGDTYEQYF. The CDR3, as DNA: TGTGCCAGCAGCTCTCTAGCGGGAGGGGACACCTACGAGCAGTACTTC.

This clone was counted a few times. The chain uses TRBV29-1 and TRBJ1-2; tentatively, D is TRBD1 (6 bases). The germline CDR1 and CDR2 sequences are SQVTM and ANQGSEA. CDR3 length: 14 residues. Deletions cut 3 bases from V and 3 bases from J, with 14 bases between. CDR3 sequence reads: CSVEGRGKDYGYTF. Written as DNA, the CDR3 is TGCAGCGTTGAGGGCAGGGGCAAGGACTATGGCTACACCTTC. Variable domain in full (rest from reference TRBV29-1 and TRBJ1-2): SAVISQKPSRDICQRGTSLTIQCQVDSQVTMMFWYRQQPGQSLTLIATANQGSEATYESGFVIDKFPISRPNLTFSTLTVSNMSPEDSSIYLCSVEGRGKDYGYTFGSGTRLTVV.